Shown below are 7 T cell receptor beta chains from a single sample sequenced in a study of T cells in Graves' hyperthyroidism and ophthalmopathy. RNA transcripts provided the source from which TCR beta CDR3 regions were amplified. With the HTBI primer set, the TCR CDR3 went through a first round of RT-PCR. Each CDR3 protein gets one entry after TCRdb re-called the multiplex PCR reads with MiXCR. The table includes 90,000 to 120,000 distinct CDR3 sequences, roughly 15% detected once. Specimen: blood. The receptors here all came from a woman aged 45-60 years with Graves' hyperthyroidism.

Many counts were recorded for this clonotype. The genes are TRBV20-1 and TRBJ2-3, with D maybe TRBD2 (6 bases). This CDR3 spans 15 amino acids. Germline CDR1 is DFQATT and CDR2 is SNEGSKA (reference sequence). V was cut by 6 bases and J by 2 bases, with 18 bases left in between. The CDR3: CSASLATTLTDTQYF. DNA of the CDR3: TGCAGTGCAAGCCTAGCGACTACTCTCACAGATACGCAGTATTTT.

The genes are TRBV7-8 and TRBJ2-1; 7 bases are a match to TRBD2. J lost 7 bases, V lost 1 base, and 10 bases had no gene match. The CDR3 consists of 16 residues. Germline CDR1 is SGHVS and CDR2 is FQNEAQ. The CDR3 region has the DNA TGTGCCAGCAGCTTAGGGACCGGGAGGCTAGCAAATGAGCAGTTCTTC. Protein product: CASSLGTGRLANEQFF.

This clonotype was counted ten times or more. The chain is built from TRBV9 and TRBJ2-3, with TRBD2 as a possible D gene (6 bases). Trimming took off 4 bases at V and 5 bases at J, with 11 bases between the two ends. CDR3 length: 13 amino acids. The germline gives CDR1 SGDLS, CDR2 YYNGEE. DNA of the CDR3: TGTGCCAGCAGCACCCGAGCGGGAGATACGCAGTATTTT. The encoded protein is CASSTRAGDTQYF.

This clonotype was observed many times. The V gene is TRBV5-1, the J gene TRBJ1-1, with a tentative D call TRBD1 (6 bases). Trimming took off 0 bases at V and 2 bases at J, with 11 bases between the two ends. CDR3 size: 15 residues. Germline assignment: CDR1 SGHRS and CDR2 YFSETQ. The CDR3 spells CASSLGTAGNTEAFF. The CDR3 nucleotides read TGCGCCAGCAGCTTGGGGACAGCGGGTAACACTGAAGCTTTCTTT.

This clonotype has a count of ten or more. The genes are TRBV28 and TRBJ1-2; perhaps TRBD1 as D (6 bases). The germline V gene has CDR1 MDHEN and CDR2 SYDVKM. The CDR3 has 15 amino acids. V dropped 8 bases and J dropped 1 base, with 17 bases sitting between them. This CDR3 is CASVYSDRNNYGYTF. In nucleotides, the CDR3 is TGTGCCAGCGTTTACTCAGACAGGAATAACTATGGCTACACCTTC.

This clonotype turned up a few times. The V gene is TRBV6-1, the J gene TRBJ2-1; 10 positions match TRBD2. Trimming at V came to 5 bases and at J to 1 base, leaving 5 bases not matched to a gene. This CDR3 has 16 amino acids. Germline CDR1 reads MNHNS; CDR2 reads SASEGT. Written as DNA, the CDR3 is TGTGCCAGCAGTTCCCTACTAGCGGGATCCTACAATGAGCAGTTCTTC. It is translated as CASSSLLAGSYNEQFF.

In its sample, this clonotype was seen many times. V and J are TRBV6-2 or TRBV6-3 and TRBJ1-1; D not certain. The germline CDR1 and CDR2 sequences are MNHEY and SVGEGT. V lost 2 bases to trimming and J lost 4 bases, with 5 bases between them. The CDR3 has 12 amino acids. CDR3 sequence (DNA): TGTGCCAGCAGTTACGAGGGCACTGAAGCTTTCTTT. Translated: CASSYEGTEAFF.